The clone carrying this T cell receptor (beta chain) was seen just once. The antigen is not known. One end of the junction varies from germline; a read error may be responsible. TCRbeta libraries were built with three rounds of nested PCR, modified from ARM-PCR. TCRdb re-analysed the multiplex PCR reads in MiXCR, keeping a single row per CDR3 protein. The sample has 70,000 or so distinct CDR3 sequences, 55% to 75% seen once. Germline values: CDR1 LGHNA, CDR2 YNFKEQ. This CDR3 has 13 residues. The sample comes from a study of tumor and adjacent non-tumor tissue in lung cancer. Study information: Histology: about a dozen adenocarcinoma, 2 squamous cell carcinoma, 1 small cell lung cancer. Each sample yielded 4 million to 4.5 million productive TCRbeta reads on average.

Study-level findings and limits: TCR diversity was significantly greater in tumor than normal lung tissue.

The template was RNA from unsorted bulk tissue. Chemotherapy-naive patients with new lung cancer underwent thoracic surgery in China, August–November 2014. Input material: lung tumor tissue. This sequence joins TRBV4-2 and TRBJ2-1; D not certain. The sequence derives from a man aged 45-65 years with non-small cell lung cancer. For the CDR3, the DNA is TGCACCAGCAGCCAAGCACAGATGAGTGAGGAGTTCTTC. This sequence encodes CTSSQAQMSEEFF.